Listed below are T cell receptor beta chains from one sample, sequenced in a study of shared clonotypes between healthy human individuals. Method: immunoSEQ multiplex PCR; TCRdb's copy keeps in-frame clones and lacks some. The sample lists approximately 2.4 million clones, around 95% occurring once. Sequencing was carried out using naive CD4+ T cells sorted from blood. These receptors all come from a man aged 18 to 29 in good health. The CDR3 runs from the conserved cysteine through the conserved F or W. A D gene is named only where the DNA matches it firmly. Clone size appears in some rows only: once, few, many, or a class for an expanded clone.

cdr3_length	v_call	j_call	d_call	clone_size	cdr3_nt	cdr3_aa
13	TRBV30	TRBJ2-7	-	-	TGTGCCTGGAAACGGGACGAGGTTGACGAGCAGTACTTC	CAWKRDEVDEQYF
14	TRBV2	TRBJ1-1	-	-	TGTGCCAGCAGTACACAGGTCTCGCTGTCTGAAGCTTTCTTT	CASSTQVSLSEAFF
15	TRBV5-6	TRBJ2-5	TRBD2	-	TGTGCCAGCAGCTTGAGGCGGGGGGGCCTGGTGACCCAGTACTTC	CASSLRRGGLVTQYF
15	TRBV5-1	TRBJ1-6	-	once	TGCGCCAGCAGCTTGGGGACGGCAAATAATTCACCCCTCCACTTT	CASSLGTANNSPLHF
16	TRBV6-6	TRBJ1-2	-	-	TGTGCCAGCCAGACCCCGGGGGGAATCGGAACGGGTGGCTACACCTTC	CASQTPGGIGTGGYTF
17	TRBV19	TRBJ1-5	TRBD1	-	TGTGCCAGTAGTATAAGGATGGGGACAGGGGGCAATCAGCCCCAGCATTTT	CASSIRMGTGGNQPQHF
15	TRBV19	TRBJ1-1	-	-	TGTGCCAGTAGTATGCAGCTGGGGTTAGGCACTGAAGCTTTCTTT	CASSMQLGLGTEAFF
14	TRBV6-5	TRBJ1-1	-	once	TGTGCCAGCAGTACTGAATCAAGGAGGACTGAAGCTTTCTTT	CASSTESRRTEAFF
15	TRBV7-6	TRBJ2-3	TRBD2	-	TGTGCCAGCAGCTTAGCGGGGGGACTAGGAAATACGCAGTATTTT	CASSLAGGLGNTQYF
18	TRBV7-2	TRBJ1-5	-	-	TGTGCCAGCAGCTTATTCAATGGTTTTATGGGAAATACTCAGCCCCAGCATTTT	CASSLFNGFMGNTQPQHF
14	TRBV29-1	TRBJ1-1	-	-	TGCAGCGTCACACCACAGGGTAGGGACACTGAAGCTTTCTTT	CSVTPQGRDTEAFF
14	TRBV7-8	TRBJ1-4	-	-	TGTGCCAGCAGCTTAGGACTCAGAAATGAAAAACTGTTTTTT	CASSLGLRNEKLFF
13	TRBV6-5	TRBJ2-7	TRBD2	-	TGTGCCAGCAGACTAGCGGGAGGGTACGAGCAGTACTTC	CASRLAGGYEQYF
14	TRBV5-6	TRBJ1-2	TRBD1	-	TGTGCCAGCAGCTCGGGACAGCCAGGCTATGGCTACACCTTC	CASSSGQPGYGYTF
15	TRBV6-5	TRBJ2-4	-	-	TGTGCCAGCAGTAATCAGGGGCAGGACAAAAACATTCAGTACTTC	CASSNQGQDKNIQYF
14	TRBV7-8	TRBJ1-1	-	once	TGTGCCAGCAGCTTAGTGGAAATGAACACTGAAGCTTTCTTT	CASSLVEMNTEAFF
14	TRBV25-1	TRBJ2-5	-	-	TGTGCCAGCAGTGACGTAGGGGGATCTCAGACCCAGTACTTC	CASSDVGGSQTQYF
15	TRBV9	TRBJ2-5	-	-	TGTGCCAGCAGCCCGCCAAGGGGTGGCTCCGAGACCCAGTACTTC	CASSPPRGGSETQYF
14	TRBV7-7	TRBJ2-5	-	-	TGTGCTAGCAGCTTAGGTTTCATGTCTGAAACCCAGTACTTC	CASSLGFMSETQYF
15	TRBV6-1	TRBJ1-1	TRBD1	-	TGTGCCAGCAGTGAACGGGCGACAGGGGGTACTGAAGCTTTCTTT	CASSERATGGTEAFF